What follows are 32 T cell receptor beta chains derived from one specimen sequenced in a study of graft-versus-host responses after intestinal transplantation. Profiled with immunoSEQ multiplex PCR; TCRdb holds only in-frame clones, not every one. The sample carries approximately 110,000 clones, approximately 90% recorded once. For these TCRs, the target antigens are not known. Sequenced material: unstimulated CD4+ T cells sorted from spleen or lymph node cells, taken before transplant. The source is a human donor who was the organ donor for an intestinal transplant.

The chain joins TRBV19 to TRBJ1-4; D is uncertain. Germline V gene sequence: CDR1 LNHDA, CDR2 SQIVND (reference sequence). Trimming took 4 bases from V and 5 from J, leaving 11 bases between them. This CDR3 has 14 amino acids. The DNA for the CDR3 is TGTGCCAGTAGTAAGACGGTCTACAATGAAAAACTGTTTTTT. Residues: CASSKTVYNEKLFF.

The V call is TRBV5-4, the J call TRBJ1-1, with D hard to call. V shed 4 bases and J shed 6 bases, with 16 bases lying between them. CDR1 is SGHNT and CDR2 is YYREEE in the germline V gene (reference sequence). The CDR3 is made up of 14 amino acids. CDR3 in amino acids: CASSPDRVQAEAFF. The CDR3 DNA is TGTGCCAGCAGCCCGGATCGGGTGCAGGCTGAAGCTTTCTTT. Supplemented by reference TRBV5-4 and TRBJ1-1, the full variable domain reads ETGVTQSPTHLIKTRGQQVTLRCSSQSGHNTVSWYQQALGQGPQFIFQYYREEENGRGNFPPRFSGLQFPNYSSELNVNALELDDSALYLCASSPDRVQAEAFFGQGTRLTVV.

This clone occurred a few times. The gene calls are TRBV4-2 and TRBJ1-3, with TRBD1 matching over 9 bases. The CDR3 runs 16 residues. V shed 5 bases and J 1 base; nucleotides not matched to a gene: 6. Germline lookup yields CDR1 LGHNA and CDR2 YNFKEQ. CDR3 bases: TGTGCCAGCAGCTACGACAGGGGGACTTCTGGAAACACCATATATTTT. Translated: CASSYDRGTSGNTIYF.

This chain connects TRBV13 to TRBJ1-5, with TRBD1 as a possible D gene (5 bases). Trimming removed 0 bases from V and 2 bases from J, with 11 bases in between. The CDR3 totals 16 residues. Germline assignment: CDR1 PRHDT and CDR2 FYEKMQ (reference sequence). CDR3 nucleotide sequence: TGTGCCAGCAGCTTAGGCGGAGGGACGGGCAATCAGCCCCAGCATTTT. As protein: CASSLGGGTGNQPQHF.

Comment on this clone: A junction boundary mismatches the germline segment, possibly from a read error. Additional DNA sequences in this sample encode the identical CDR3. This sequence joins TRBV7-2 and TRBJ2-6; no firm D call. CDR1 and CDR2 from the germline V gene are SGHTA and FQGNSA. This CDR3 contains 16 residues. The DNA of the CDR3 is TGTGCCAGCAGCCCTTATGGCGCCTCTGGTGCCAACGTCCTGACTTTC. Its protein is CASSPYGASGANVLTF.

This rearrangement joins TRBV29-1 to TRBJ2-5; the match to TRBD2 covers 9 bases. The V gene's germline CDR1 is SQVTM and CDR2 ANQGSEA. This CDR3 spans 16 amino acids. The trim removed 2 bases at V and 5 bases at J, leaving 12 bases unmatched. For the CDR3, the DNA is TGCAGCGTTGAAAGGACTAGCGAAAGCCGGATGGAGACCCAGTACTTC. The encoded protein is CSVERTSESRMETQYF.

This chain links TRBV27 with TRBJ1-4; D not certain. The ends were cut back, 5 bases at V and 9 bases at J, with 13 bases in the middle. The CDR3 consists of 13 residues. CDR1 MNHEY and CDR2 SMNVEV come from the germline V gene (reference sequence). The CDR3: CASSTRTDQKLFF. In nucleotides, the CDR3 is TGTGCCAGCAGTACTCGGACGGACCAAAAACTGTTTTTT.

J is TRBJ1-1 and V is TRBV5-6; unclear D gene. CDR1 and CDR2 (germline): SGHDT, YYEEEE. V lost 0 bases and J 9 bases, leaving 9 bases between the germline ends. The CDR3 totals 12 residues. In nucleotides, the CDR3 is TGTGCCAGCAGCTTGGCCACCGCGAAAGCTTTCTTT. Its translation: CASSLATAKAFF.

V and J are TRBV7-8 and TRBJ1-3; weak D call: TRBD1 (5 bases). The CDR3 spans 15 residues. V was clipped by 5 bases and J by 0 bases, with 11 bases between them. Germline V gene sequence: CDR1 SGHVS, CDR2 FQNEAQ. This CDR3 is CASSPRGGSGNTIYF. As DNA, the CDR3 is TGTGCCAGCAGCCCTAGGGGAGGCTCTGGAAACACCATATATTTT.

The table lists this clone with a count of one. V gene TRBV6-1 combines with J gene TRBJ2-3; D possibly corresponds to TRBD2 (7 bases). Trimming took off 8 bases at V and 0 bases at J, with 12 bases between the two ends. Germline CDR1 reads MNHNS; CDR2 reads SASEGT. The CDR3 spans 14 residues. CDR3 coding DNA: TGTGCCAGCTTGGGGGGGCCTAGCACAGATACGCAGTATTTT. This translates into CASLGGPSTDTQYF.

This rearrangement joins TRBV10-3 to TRBJ2-7; a possible D gene is TRBD2 (6 bases). This CDR3 spans 13 amino acids. Germline V gene lookup returns CDR1 ENHRY and CDR2 SYGVKD. The V end was cut by 5 bases, the J end by 6 bases, with 14 bases between. CDR3 nucleotides: TGTGCCATCAGTATATTGCGGGATGGCGAGCAGTACTTC. Its translation: CAISILRDGEQYF.

V usage is TRBV5-1 and J usage is TRBJ2-3; possibly TRBD2 for D (5 bases). V gave up 4 bases and J gave up 5 bases, with 5 bases separating them. The CDR3 extends over 11 amino acids. CDR1 is SGHRS, CDR2 YFSETQ, per germline. The CDR3 loop is CASSRGDTQYF. The CDR3 DNA reads as TGCGCCAGCAGCCGGGGAGATACGCAGTATTTT.

The gene calls are TRBV19 and TRBJ2-4; no clear D. The V end lost 3 bases, the J end lost 6 bases, and 15 bases lay between the germline ends. The CDR3 has 15 amino acids. Looked up from germline, CDR1 is LNHDA and CDR2 is SQIVND (reference sequence). CDR3 amino acids: CASSIGSKVGNIQYF. The DNA for the CDR3 is TGTGCCAGTAGTATCGGCTCAAAAGTGGGAAACATTCAGTACTTC.

A few counts support this clone. The V call is TRBV30, the J call TRBJ2-5, with D unclear. V lost 5 bases to trimming and J lost 6 bases, with 10 bases between them. CDR3 length: 11 residues. The germline gives CDR1 GTSNPN, CDR2 SVGIG (reference sequence). The CDR3 region is CAWAEIKTQYF. CDR3 in DNA: TGTGCCTGGGCGGAGATCAAGACCCAGTACTTC.

The V and J genes are TRBV6-6 and TRBJ1-5; D is ambiguous. Trimming cost V 6 bases and J 2 bases, with 8 bases left between them. This CDR3 is 13 amino acids long. Per germline, CDR1 MNHNY and CDR2 SVGAGI (reference sequence). Here the CDR3 DNA reads TGTGCCAGCAGAAAGGCGGGCAATCAGCCCCAGCATTTT. It translates to CASRKAGNQPQHF.

As concerns this clone: Within the sample, other DNA sequences also encode this same CDR3. This chain uses TRBV29-1 with TRBJ1-1; the D is unclear. Germline CDR1 and CDR2: SQVTM and ANQGSEA. Trimming cost V 1 base and J 8 bases, with 14 bases left between them. The CDR3 is 13 residues long. CDR3 bases: TGCAGCGTTGAAGGGCCCGGCAGTCCGGAAGCTTTCTTT. It translates to CSVEGPGSPEAFF.

The chain is built from TRBV7-2 and TRBJ2-5; TRBD2 matches 8 bases. The V and J ends lost 2 bases and 5 bases, in that order; junction bases with no gene match: 7. Germline V gives CDR1 SGHTA, CDR2 FQGNSA. The CDR3 runs to 15 residues. CDR3 in amino acids: CASSLSGGWRETQYF. DNA for the CDR3: TGTGCCAGCAGCTTAAGCGGGGGCTGGAGGGAGACCCAGTACTTC.

This clone was seen just once. CDR3 residues: CASSLNGAAYNSPLHF. The CDR3 DNA reads as TGTGCCAGCAGCTTGAACGGGGCGGCGTATAATTCACCCCTCCACTTT. V is TRBV5-5 and J is TRBJ1-6, with D maybe TRBD1 (5 bases). Trimming left V 1 base short and J 4 bases short, with 12 bases between. The CDR3 is made up of 16 amino acids. The germline gives CDR1 SGHKS, CDR2 YYEKEE (reference sequence).

The J gene is TRBJ2-7, the V gene TRBV2; D is possibly TRBD2 (6 bases). This CDR3 has 14 amino acids. Germline V CDR1 and CDR2: SNHLY, FYNNEI. Trimming shortened V by 8 bases and J by 0 bases, and 14 bases separated the two germline ends. CDR3 coding DNA: TGTGCCAGCGGGGAGACTAGGAGCTCCTACGAGCAGTACTTC. Its translation is CASGETRSSYEQYF.

This clone has a handful of counts. Other nucleotide sequences from this sample produce the same CDR3. The rearrangement uses TRBV7-2 and TRBJ2-1; 9 bases are shared with TRBD2. With V trimmed by 5 bases and J by 4 bases, 3 bases remained unmatched. The germline V gene has CDR1 SGHTA and CDR2 FQGNSA. The CDR3 spans 14 residues. The CDR3 spells CASSMTSGYNEQFF. In DNA form, the CDR3 reads TGTGCCAGCAGCATGACTAGCGGATACAATGAGCAGTTCTTC.

The sample holds one count of this clone. This chain links TRBV2 with TRBJ1-1; no clear D. V lost 1 base, J lost 0 bases, and 3 bases lay in between. Germline CDR1 is SNHLY and CDR2 is FYNNEI. The CDR3 runs to 13 residues. CDR3 DNA sequence: TGTGCCAGCAGTGAAGGCCTGAACACTGAAGCTTTCTTT. This gives the protein CASSEGLNTEAFF.

The genes are TRBV5-5 and TRBJ1-5; 10 bases align to TRBD1. Germline V lookup: CDR1 SGHKS, CDR2 YYEKEE (reference sequence). J gave up 5 bases and V 4 bases, and 3 bases lay outside the gene matches. The CDR3 length is 14 residues. CDR3 residues: CASSGQGVDQPQHF. The CDR3 DNA is TGTGCCAGCAGCGGACAGGGGGTCGATCAGCCCCAGCATTTT.

The V call is TRBV7-2, the J call TRBJ2-7, with a weak D call TRBD2 (5 bases). Germline V CDR1 and CDR2: SGHTA, FQGNSA. The CDR3 totals 14 residues. Trimming cost V 5 bases and J 2 bases, with 13 bases left between them. In DNA form, the CDR3 reads TGTGCCAGCAGCCCCAACGGAGGTCCCTACGAGCAGTACTTC. It encodes CASSPNGGPYEQYF.

The J gene is TRBJ1-2, the V gene TRBV6-1; D remains ambiguous. Per the germline V gene, CDR1 is MNHNS and CDR2 is SASEGT. V lost 6 bases and J 4 bases, leaving 15 bases between the germline ends. The CDR3 has 14 amino acids. The CDR3 is CASRGVAKSYGYTF. DNA of the CDR3: TGTGCCAGCAGGGGAGTCGCCAAGTCCTATGGCTACACCTTC.

This chain connects TRBV11-2 to TRBJ2-3; a possible D gene is TRBD2 (5 bases). The CDR3 is 14 amino acids. The germline gives CDR1 SGHAT, CDR2 FQNNGV. The ends were cut back, 0 bases at V and 6 bases at J, with 10 bases in the middle. CDR3 protein: CASSLDLGGDTQYF. DNA of the CDR3: TGTGCCAGCAGCTTAGATCTGGGCGGGGATACGCAGTATTTT.

The chain uses TRBV19 and TRBJ1-5, with unresolved D. The CDR3 has 13 residues. V gave up 4 bases and J gave up 2 bases, with 6 bases separating them. CDR1 LNHDA and CDR2 SQIVND come from the germline V gene (reference sequence). The CDR3 protein is CASSSMGNQPQHF. CDR3 sequence (DNA): TGTGCCAGTAGTAGTATGGGCAATCAGCCCCAGCATTTT.

The genes are TRBV5-6 and TRBJ2-3, with 10 bases aligning to TRBD1. Trimming cost V 0 bases and J 6 bases; bases outside gene matches: 4. The CDR3 is 15 residues long. Germline V CDR1 and CDR2: SGHDT, YYEEEE. The CDR3 region is CASSLGDRGLDTQYF. The CDR3 DNA reads TGTGCCAGCAGCTTGGGGGACAGGGGTTTGGATACGCAGTATTTT.

This clone has only one observation. The genes are TRBV28 and TRBJ2-4; D could derive from TRBD1 or TRBD2 (6 bases each). CDR1 is MDHEN and CDR2 is SYDVKM in the germline V gene. Trimming stripped 5 bases from V and 2 bases from J, with 16 bases between. The CDR3 extends over 16 amino acids. Here the CDR3 DNA reads TGTGCCAGCAGTCTTACAGGGAGGTGGACCAAAAACATTCAGTACTTC. It specifies CASSLTGRWTKNIQYF.

The rearrangement uses TRBV6-5 and TRBJ2-7; 8 nucleotides match TRBD1. The CDR3 has 16 amino acids. In germline, CDR1 is MNHEY, CDR2 SVGAGI. Germline trimming cut 2 bases from V and 2 bases from J; bases unmatched to any gene: 8. The CDR3 bases are TGTGCCAGCAGTTACGGCCAGGGGGCATTCCCCTACGAGCAGTACTTC. Encoded protein: CASSYGQGAFPYEQYF.

The gene calls are TRBV6-1 and TRBJ1-2; no clear D. V dropped 7 bases and J dropped 4 bases, with 19 bases sitting between them. Germline V CDR1 and CDR2: MNHNS, SASEGT. The CDR3 has 15 amino acids. CDR3 sequence: CASIITPRASYGYTF. CDR3 DNA: TGTGCCAGCATTATTACACCGAGAGCCTCCTATGGCTACACCTTC.

This clone was recorded only once. The genes are TRBV19 and TRBJ1-2, with D unclear. CDR1 and CDR2 (germline): LNHDA, SQIVND (reference sequence). The CDR3 extends over 14 amino acids. The ends were cut back, 4 bases at V and 0 bases at J, with 9 bases in the middle. CDR3 in amino acids: CASSTLSANYGYTF. The CDR3 coding sequence is TGTGCCAGTAGTACTCTTAGCGCTAACTATGGCTACACCTTC.

The chain joins TRBV7-2 to TRBJ1-1; perhaps TRBD1 as D (5 bases). Between the trimmed V and J ends, which lost 11 bases and 0 bases, there was a span of 10 bases. The CDR3 is made up of 12 amino acids. The V gene's germline CDR1 is SGHTA and CDR2 FQGNSA. In DNA form, the CDR3 reads TGTGCCGAGAGGACATTGAACACTGAAGCTTTCTTT. Residues: CAERTLNTEAFF.